By its share, the clone carrying this T cell receptor (delta chain) is large. Distinct nucleotide sequences in the sample also encode this CDR3. The sample is drawn from a study of gamma-delta T cells after stem cell transplantation. The germline gives CDR1 GEAIGNYY, CDR2 EKD. The CDR3 is made up of 11 amino acids. Trimming cost V 0 bases and J 14 bases, with 12 bases left between them. With CATT, TCRdb re-called clones from the RT-PCR reads. The table records about 2,200 delta-chain clones, 1.2% of them present only once. The material sequenced was gamma-delta T cells. The sequence was obtained from a human donor. It is not recorded whose cells these are; they may come from a transplant donor. The chain recombines TRDV2 with TRDJ1; D gene unclear. In DNA, the CDR3 is TGTGCCTGTGACACCGGGCCCGGGTGGATCTTT. It translates to CACDTGPGWIF.